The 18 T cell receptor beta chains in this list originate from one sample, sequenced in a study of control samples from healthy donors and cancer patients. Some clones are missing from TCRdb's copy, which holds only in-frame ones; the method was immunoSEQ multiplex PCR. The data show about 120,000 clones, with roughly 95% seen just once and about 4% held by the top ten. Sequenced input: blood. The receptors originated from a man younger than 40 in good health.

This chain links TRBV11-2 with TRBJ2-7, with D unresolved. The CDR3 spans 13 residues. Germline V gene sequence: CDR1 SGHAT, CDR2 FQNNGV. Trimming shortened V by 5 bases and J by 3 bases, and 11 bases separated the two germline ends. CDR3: CASSPIWDYEQYF. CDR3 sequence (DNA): TGTGCCAGCAGCCCCATATGGGACTACGAGCAGTACTTC.

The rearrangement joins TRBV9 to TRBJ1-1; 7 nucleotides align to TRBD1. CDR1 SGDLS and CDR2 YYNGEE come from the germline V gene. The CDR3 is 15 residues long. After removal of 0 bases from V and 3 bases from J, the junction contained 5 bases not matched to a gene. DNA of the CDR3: TGTGCCAGCAGCGTAGGACAGGGAGGCGACACTGAAGCTTTCTTT. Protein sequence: CASSVGQGGDTEAFF.

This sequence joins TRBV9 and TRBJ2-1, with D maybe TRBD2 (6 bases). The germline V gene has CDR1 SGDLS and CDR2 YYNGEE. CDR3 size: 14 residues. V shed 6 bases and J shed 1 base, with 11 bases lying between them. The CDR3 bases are TGTGCCAGCACCGGAGGGGTTTCCTACAATGAGCAGTTCTTC. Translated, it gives CASTGGVSYNEQFF.

CDR3 sequence (DNA): TGCGCCAGCACTGGACAGGGTAATCCTTTAGGCGAGCAGTACTTC. Encoded protein: CASTGQGNPLGEQYF. This chain links TRBV5-1 with TRBJ2-7, with 8 bases fitting TRBD1. Unmatched junction bases numbered 14, after V lost 6 bases and J lost 6 bases. Germline V lookup: CDR1 SGHRS, CDR2 YFSETQ. The CDR3 runs to 15 residues.

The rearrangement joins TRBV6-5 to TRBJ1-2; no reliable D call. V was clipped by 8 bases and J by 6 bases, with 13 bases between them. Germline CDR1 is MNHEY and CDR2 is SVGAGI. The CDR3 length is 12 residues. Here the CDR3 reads CASFGLGHGYTF. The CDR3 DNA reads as TGTGCCAGCTTTGGATTGGGTCATGGCTACACCTTC.

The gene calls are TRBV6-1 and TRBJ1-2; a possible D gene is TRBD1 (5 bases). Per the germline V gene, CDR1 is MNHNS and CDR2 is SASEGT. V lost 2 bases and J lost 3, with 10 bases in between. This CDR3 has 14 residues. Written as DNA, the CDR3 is TGTGCCAGCAGTGAAATGCAGGGTGACTATGGCTACACCTTC. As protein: CASSEMQGDYGYTF.

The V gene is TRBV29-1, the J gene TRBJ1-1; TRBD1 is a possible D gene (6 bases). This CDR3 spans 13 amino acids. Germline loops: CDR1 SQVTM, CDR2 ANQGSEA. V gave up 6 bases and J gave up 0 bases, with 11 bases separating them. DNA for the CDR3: TGCAGCGTGACGGACAGCATGAACACTGAAGCTTTCTTT. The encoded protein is CSVTDSMNTEAFF.

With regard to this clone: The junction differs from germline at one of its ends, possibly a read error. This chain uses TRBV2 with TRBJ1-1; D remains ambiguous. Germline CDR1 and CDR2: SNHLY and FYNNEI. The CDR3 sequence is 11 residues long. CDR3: CLGGMNTEAFF. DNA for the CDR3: TGCTTGGGAGGCATGAACACTGAAGCTTTCTTT.

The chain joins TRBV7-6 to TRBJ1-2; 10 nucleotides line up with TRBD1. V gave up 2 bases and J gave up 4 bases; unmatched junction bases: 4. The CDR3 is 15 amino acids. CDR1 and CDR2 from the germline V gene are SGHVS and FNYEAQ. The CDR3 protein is CASSLQDRGSYGYTF. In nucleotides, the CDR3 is TGTGCCAGCAGCTTACAGGACAGGGGGAGCTATGGCTACACCTTC.

CDR3: CASLTSGTGELFF. CDR3 nucleotides: TGTGCCAGCCTGACTAGCGGCACCGGGGAGCTGTTTTTT. This rearrangement joins TRBV7-9 to TRBJ2-2, with 9 bases identical to TRBD2. Trimming removed 8 bases from V and 4 bases from J; junction bases left unmatched: 2. The germline gives CDR1 SEHNR, CDR2 FQNEAQ (reference sequence). The CDR3 is 13 residues long.

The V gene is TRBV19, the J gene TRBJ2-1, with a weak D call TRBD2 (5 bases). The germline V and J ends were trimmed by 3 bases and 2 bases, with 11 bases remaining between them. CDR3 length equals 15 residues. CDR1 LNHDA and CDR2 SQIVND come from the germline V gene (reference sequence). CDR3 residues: CASSIRGTPYNEQFF. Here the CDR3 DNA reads TGTGCCAGTAGTATCCGGGGAACCCCCTACAATGAGCAGTTCTTC.

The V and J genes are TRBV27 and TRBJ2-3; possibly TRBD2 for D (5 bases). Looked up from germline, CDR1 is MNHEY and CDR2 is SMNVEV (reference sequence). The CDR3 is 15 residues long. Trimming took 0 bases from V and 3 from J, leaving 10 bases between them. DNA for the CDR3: TGTGCCAGCAGTTTATCTAGCGTACTAACAGATACGCAGTATTTT. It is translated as CASSLSSVLTDTQYF.

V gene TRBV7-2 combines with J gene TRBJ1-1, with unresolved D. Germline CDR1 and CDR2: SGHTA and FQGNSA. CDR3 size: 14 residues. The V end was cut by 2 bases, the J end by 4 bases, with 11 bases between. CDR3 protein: CASSLLGVRTEAFF. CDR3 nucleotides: TGTGCCAGCAGCTTACTTGGGGTGCGCACTGAAGCTTTCTTT.

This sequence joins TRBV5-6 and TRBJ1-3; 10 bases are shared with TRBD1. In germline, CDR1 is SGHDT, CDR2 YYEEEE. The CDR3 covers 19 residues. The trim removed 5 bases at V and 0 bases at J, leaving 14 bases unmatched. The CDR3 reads CASSYSPGQGRYSGNTIYF. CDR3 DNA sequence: TGTGCCAGCAGTTACTCCCCGGGACAGGGGCGCTACTCTGGAAACACCATATATTTT.

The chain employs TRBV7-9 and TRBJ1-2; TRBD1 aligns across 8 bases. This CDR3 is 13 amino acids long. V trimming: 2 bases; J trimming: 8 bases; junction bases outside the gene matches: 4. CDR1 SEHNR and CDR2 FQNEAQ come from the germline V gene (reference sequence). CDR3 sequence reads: CASSLLTGEGYTF. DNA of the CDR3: TGTGCCAGCAGCTTATTGACAGGGGAGGGCTACACCTTC.

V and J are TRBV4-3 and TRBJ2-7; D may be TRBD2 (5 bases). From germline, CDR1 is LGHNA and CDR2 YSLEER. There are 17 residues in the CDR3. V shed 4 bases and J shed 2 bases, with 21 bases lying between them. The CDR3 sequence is CASSRNTGNPGTYEQYF. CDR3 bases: TGCGCCAGCAGCCGGAACACGGGTAACCCGGGAACCTACGAGCAGTACTTC.

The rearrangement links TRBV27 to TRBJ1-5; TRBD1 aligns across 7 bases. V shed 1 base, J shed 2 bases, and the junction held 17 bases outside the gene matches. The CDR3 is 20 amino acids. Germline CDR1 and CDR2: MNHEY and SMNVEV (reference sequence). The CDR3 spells CASSLWAPLKTGTGNQPQHF. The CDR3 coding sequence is TGTGCCAGCAGTTTATGGGCCCCCCTCAAGACAGGGACTGGCAATCAGCCCCAGCATTTT.

The CDR3 loop is CSAKPGTEAFF. The CDR3 nucleotides are TGCAGTGCTAAACCCGGGACTGAAGCTTTCTTT. The chain carries TRBV20-1 and TRBJ1-1; no definite D call. The CDR3 runs to 11 residues. V lost 4 bases to trimming and J lost 5 bases, with 8 bases between them. CDR1 and CDR2 (germline): DFQATT, SNEGSKA (reference sequence).